A single T cell receptor (beta chain) is shown here with its context. The target antigen is unknown. The data were taken from a study of T cell repertoires in cytomegalovirus infection. Study at large: Carrying CMV and the relevant HLA type showed in public TCR beta signatures.

TCRdb ran MiXCR on the reads and lists one entry per CDR3 protein. Of a few hundred thousand distinct CDR3 sequences listed, more than 8% are singletons. Study-wide points: CMV-specific TCR beta clonotypes restricted by HLA-C were the ones dominating the ex vivo response. There were carriers of CMV plus the relevant HLA, and cumulative public TCR beta family frequency identified them.

The length of the CDR3 is 17 residues. Trimming shortened V by 0 bases and J by 4 bases, and 15 bases separated the two germline ends. Per germline, CDR1 LGHDT and CDR2 YNNKEL (reference sequence). This clonotype was obtained from a human donor in good health (CMV status not recorded). Some clones in this sample may be carry-over from other donors' samples. V gene TRBV3-1 combines with J gene TRBJ2-2; maybe TRBD2 (5 bases). What was sequenced was PBMCs. CDR3 loop: CASSQEVRRRGTGELFF. The CDR3 DNA sequence: TGTGCCAGCAGCCAAGAAGTCAGGCGTCGGGGCACCGGGGAGCTGTTTTTT.